Following are 17 T cell receptor beta chains from one sample sequenced in a study of shared clonotypes between healthy human individuals. Generated by immunoSEQ multiplex PCR, the TCRdb table keeps only in-frame clones and is missing some. The table records 450,000 to 700,000 clones, roughly 95% of them present only once. Naive CD8 isolation took CD45RO-negative cells positively selected for CCR7 and excluded terminally differentiated effector memory CD45RA+ cells. The sequenced sample consisted of naive CD8+ T cells sorted from blood. Receptors were obtained from a woman aged 25 to 39 in good health.

This clone appeared once. V and J are TRBV5-1 and TRBJ2-1; D may be TRBD2 (6 bases). This CDR3 is built from 18 residues. V dropped 0 bases and J dropped 6 bases, with 22 bases sitting between them. Germline assignment: CDR1 SGHRS and CDR2 YFSETQ. The CDR3 sequence: CASSLAFTGFAGSNEQFF. In DNA form, the CDR3 reads TGCGCCAGCAGCTTGGCCTTTACGGGTTTCGCGGGGTCCAATGAGCAGTTCTTC.

V gene TRBV18 combines with J gene TRBJ2-7; TRBD1 matches at 7 bases. With 2 bases clipped from V and 5 bases from J, the junction kept 3 bases outside the gene matches. The germline V gene encodes CDR1 KGHSH and CDR2 LQKENI. CDR3 length equals 13 residues. CDR3 coding DNA: TGTGCCAGCTCACCAGGCAGGGGGAACGAGCAGTACTTC. Amino acids: CASSPGRGNEQYF. Full variable domain (missing parts from reference TRBV18 and TRBJ2-7): NAGVMQNPRHLVRRRGQEARLRCSPMKGHSHVYWYRQLPEEGLKFMVYLQKENIIDESGMPKERFSAEFPKEGPSILRIQQVVRGDSAAYFCASSPGRGNEQYFGPGTRLTVT.

The chain has TRBV27 and TRBJ2-7; 7 positions match TRBD1. This CDR3 spans 14 amino acids. From germline, CDR1 is MNHEY and CDR2 SMNVEV (reference sequence). V was clipped by 5 bases and J by 4 bases; unmatched bases: 8. Here the CDR3 DNA reads TGTGCCAGCAGTCCGGGACAGAGATCATACGAGCAGTACTTC. This translates into CASSPGQRSYEQYF.

This clone was seen only a few times. Other DNA sequences in this specimen translate into the identical CDR3. The rearrangement uses TRBV28 and TRBJ1-1; D unresolved. Germline V lookup: CDR1 MDHEN, CDR2 SYDVKM. The ends were cut back, 3 bases at V and 1 base at J, with 6 bases in the middle. The CDR3 has 13 residues. The CDR3 sequence is CASSLAGNTEAFF. The CDR3 bases are TGTGCCAGCAGTTTGGCCGGGAACACTGAAGCTTTCTTT.

The chain uses TRBV5-4 and TRBJ2-5, with 7 bases identical to TRBD2. This CDR3 region has 18 residues. V lost 4 bases to trimming and J lost 0 bases; unmatched junction nucleotides: 15. Germline V lookup: CDR1 SGHNT, CDR2 YYREEE (reference sequence). For the CDR3, the DNA is TGTGCCAGCAGCCTCCGCTCCTTAGCGGGTGGCCACCAAGAGACCCAGTACTTC. Translation gives CASSLRSLAGGHQETQYF.

The V call is TRBV13, the J call TRBJ2-1; 8 bases agree with TRBD2. The germline V gene encodes CDR1 PRHDT and CDR2 FYEKMQ (reference sequence). The CDR3 totals 15 residues. With V trimmed by 1 base and J by 3 bases, 2 bases remained unmatched. The CDR3 reads CASSLETSGYNEQFF. Here the CDR3 DNA reads TGTGCCAGCAGCTTAGAAACTAGCGGCTACAATGAGCAGTTCTTC.

This chain uses TRBV7-9 with TRBJ2-5; D is perhaps TRBD2 (5 bases). Gene TRBJ2-7 matches the end of the DNA better, so the J call may be wrong. CDR1 and CDR2 (germline): SEHNR, FQNEAQ (reference sequence). CDR3 length: 13 amino acids. This CDR3 is CASSLEHGDEQYF. DNA of the CDR3: TGTGCCAGCAGCCTGGAGCACGGGGACGAGCAGTACTTC.

The chain recombines TRBV27 with TRBJ2-5; 7 positions match TRBD2. This CDR3 contains 16 residues. Germline V gene sequence: CDR1 MNHEY, CDR2 SMNVEV (reference sequence). Trimming removed 5 bases from V and 2 bases from J; junction bases left unmatched: 11. The CDR3 loop reads CASSPSSGESQETQYF. CDR3 coding DNA: TGTGCCAGCAGTCCCTCTAGCGGAGAGTCTCAAGAGACCCAGTACTTC.

This clone was seen once. The chain uses TRBV10-2 and TRBJ2-3; D gene uncertain. The V gene's germline CDR1 is WSHSY and CDR2 SAAADI. There are 13 residues in the CDR3. V shed 3 bases and J shed 0 bases, with 4 bases lying between them. CDR3 protein: CASSEYSTDTQYF. For the CDR3, the DNA is TGCGCCAGCAGTGAATACAGCACAGATACGCAGTATTTT.

J is TRBJ2-2 and V is TRBV9; 10 positions match TRBD2. The germline gives CDR1 SGDLS, CDR2 YYNGEE. This CDR3 has 16 amino acids. V lost 3 bases to trimming and J lost 6 bases; unmatched junction nucleotides: 8. The CDR3 sequence is CASSAQGSGRAGELFF. The CDR3 region has the DNA TGTGCCAGCAGCGCGCAGGGGAGCGGGAGGGCCGGGGAGCTGTTTTTT.

The V and J genes are TRBV28 and TRBJ1-2; TRBD1 matches 7 bases. This CDR3 is 13 amino acids long. The junction had 3 bases not matched to a gene; V was cut back by 6 bases and J by 2 bases. From germline, CDR1 is MDHEN and CDR2 SYDVKM. CDR3 coding DNA: TGTGCCAGCAGCTCGACAGGGAACTATGGCTACACCTTC. Its protein is CASSSTGNYGYTF.

The V gene is TRBV4-1, the J gene TRBJ1-5; no firm D call. This CDR3 region has 15 residues. Trimming removed 0 bases at V and 9 bases at J, with 15 bases between. Per germline, CDR1 MGHRA and CDR2 YSYEKL. The DNA for the CDR3 is TGCGCCAGCAGCCAAGACCCGGACGGGGTCAGGCCCCAGCATTTT. It specifies CASSQDPDGVRPQHF.

The chain carries TRBV7-8 and TRBJ2-2; possible D gene TRBD2, 5 bases. The germline gives CDR1 SGHVS, CDR2 FQNEAQ. With 3 bases removed from V and 7 bases from J, the gap between germline ends came to 18 bases. The CDR3 spans 16 residues. CDR3 DNA sequence: TGTGCCAGCAGCTTCGCAGAGGGCTGGGGAGTCGGGGAGCTGTTTTTT. It is translated as CASSFAEGWGVGELFF. Full variable domain (outside the CDR3, taken from reference TRBV7-8 and TRBJ2-2): GAGVSQSPRYKVAKRGQDVALRCDPISGHVSLFWYQQALGQGPEFLTYFQNEAQLDKSGLPSDRFFAERPEGSVSTLKIQRTQQEDSAVYLCASSFAEGWGVGELFFGEGSRLTVL.

This chain joins TRBV15 and TRBJ2-1, with TRBD2 identical over 9 bases. CDR3 length: 16 residues. The V segment lost 1 base and the J segment 7 bases; nucleotides outside the gene matches: 8. In germline, CDR1 is LNHNV, CDR2 YYDKDF (reference sequence). The CDR3 DNA follows: TGTGCCACCAGCAGAGTCTTGGCGGGAGGGCCGAATGAGCAGTTCTTC. It codes for CATSRVLAGGPNEQFF.

The V gene is TRBV21-1, the J gene TRBJ1-5. TRBV21-1 is given as a pseudogene. This CDR3 comprises 20 residues. The CDR3 spells CASSSSWLGTSGASNQPQHF. The CDR3 nucleotides are TGTGCCAGCAGCTCATCGTGGTTGGGCACTTCGGGAGCTAGCAATCAGCCCCAGCATTTT.

The genes are TRBV15 and TRBJ1-5; 11 bases line up with TRBD1. Germline values: CDR1 LNHNV, CDR2 YYDKDF (reference sequence). The CDR3 sequence is 16 residues long. After removal of 3 bases from V and 5 bases from J, the junction contained 6 bases not matched to a gene. The CDR3 DNA is TGTGCCACCAGCAGCAGGGACAGGGGGTCTGATCAGCCCCAGCATTTT. Translating gives CATSSRDRGSDQPQHF.

The gene calls are TRBV13 and TRBJ1-4, with D unclear. V lost 7 bases to trimming and J lost 6 bases, with 15 bases between them. CDR1 and CDR2 (germline): PRHDT, FYEKMQ (reference sequence). The CDR3 sequence is 14 residues long. CDR3 residues: CASTLMGYDEKLFF. The CDR3 nucleotides read TGTGCCAGCACCCTCATGGGCTATGATGAAAAACTGTTTTTT.